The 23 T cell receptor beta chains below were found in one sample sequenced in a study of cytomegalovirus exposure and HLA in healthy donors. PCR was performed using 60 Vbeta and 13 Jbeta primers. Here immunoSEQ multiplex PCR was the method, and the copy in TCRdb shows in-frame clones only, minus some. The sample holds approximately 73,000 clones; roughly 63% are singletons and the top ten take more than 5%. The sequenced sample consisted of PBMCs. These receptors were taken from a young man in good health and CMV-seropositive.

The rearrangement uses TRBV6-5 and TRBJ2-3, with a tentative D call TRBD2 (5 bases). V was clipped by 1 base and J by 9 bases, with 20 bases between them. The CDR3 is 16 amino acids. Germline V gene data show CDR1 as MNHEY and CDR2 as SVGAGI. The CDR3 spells CASSYFKGPPTGTQYF. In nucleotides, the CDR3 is TGTGCCAGCAGTTACTTCAAGGGCCCCCCCACGGGGACGCAGTATTTT.

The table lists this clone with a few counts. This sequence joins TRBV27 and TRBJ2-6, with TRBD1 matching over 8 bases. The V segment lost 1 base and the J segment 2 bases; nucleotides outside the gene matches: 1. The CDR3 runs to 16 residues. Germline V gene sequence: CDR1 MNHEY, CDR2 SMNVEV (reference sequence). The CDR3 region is CASSLLTGAGANVLTF. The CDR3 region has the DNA TGTGCCAGCAGTTTATTGACAGGGGCTGGGGCCAACGTCCTGACTTTC. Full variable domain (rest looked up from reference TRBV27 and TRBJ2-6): EAQVTQNPRYLITVTGKKLTVTCSQNMNHEYMSWYRQDPGLGLRQIYYSMNVEVTDKGDVPEGYKVSRKEKRNFPLILESPSPNQTSLYFCASSLLTGAGANVLTFGAGSRLTVL.

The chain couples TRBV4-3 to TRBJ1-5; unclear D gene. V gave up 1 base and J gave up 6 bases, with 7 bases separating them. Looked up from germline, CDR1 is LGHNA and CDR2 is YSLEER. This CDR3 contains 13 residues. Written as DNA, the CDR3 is TGCGCCAGCAGCCAAGGTTTCTCTCAGCCCCAGCATTTT. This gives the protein CASSQGFSQPQHF.

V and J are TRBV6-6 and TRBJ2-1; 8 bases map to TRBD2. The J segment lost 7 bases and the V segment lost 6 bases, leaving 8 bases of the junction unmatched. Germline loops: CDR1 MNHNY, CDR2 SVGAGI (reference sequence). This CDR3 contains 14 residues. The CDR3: CASRAIAGWNEQFF. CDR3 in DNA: TGTGCCAGCAGGGCGATAGCGGGGTGGAATGAGCAGTTCTTC.

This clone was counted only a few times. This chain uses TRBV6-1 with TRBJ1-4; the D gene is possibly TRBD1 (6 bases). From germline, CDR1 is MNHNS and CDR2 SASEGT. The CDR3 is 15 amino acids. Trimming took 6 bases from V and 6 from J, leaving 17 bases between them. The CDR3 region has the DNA TGTGCCAGCAGGTCCTCAGGGGCGATAGATGAAAAACTGTTTTTT. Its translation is CASRSSGAIDEKLFF.

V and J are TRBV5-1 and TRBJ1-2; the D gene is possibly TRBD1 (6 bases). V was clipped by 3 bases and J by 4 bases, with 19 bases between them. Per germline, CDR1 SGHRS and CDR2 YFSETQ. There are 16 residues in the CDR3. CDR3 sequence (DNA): TGCGCCAGCAGCTCCCGTTCAACAGGACAGCTCTATGGCTACACCTTC. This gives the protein CASSSRSTGQLYGYTF.

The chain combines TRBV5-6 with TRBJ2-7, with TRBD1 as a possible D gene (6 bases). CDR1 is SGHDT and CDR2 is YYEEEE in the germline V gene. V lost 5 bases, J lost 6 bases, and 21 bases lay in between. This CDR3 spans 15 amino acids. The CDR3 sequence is CASSFLLSTGGEQYF. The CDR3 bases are TGTGCCAGCAGTTTCCTACTCTCGACAGGCGGCGAGCAGTACTTC.

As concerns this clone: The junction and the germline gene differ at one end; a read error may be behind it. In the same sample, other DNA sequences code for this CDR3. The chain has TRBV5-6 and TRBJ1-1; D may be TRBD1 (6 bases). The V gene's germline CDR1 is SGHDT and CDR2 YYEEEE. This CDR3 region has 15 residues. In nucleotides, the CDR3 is TGTGCCAGCAGCCAGGGGACACTCCCGAACACCGAAGCTTTCTTT. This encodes CASSQGTLPNTEAFF.

Here the CDR3 DNA reads TGTGCCAGCAGCCCAAAAGGAGGGGGCAATAGCGCAGATACGCAGTATTTT. Translation: CASSPKGGGNSADTQYF. The V gene is TRBV7-3, the J gene TRBJ2-3; possibly TRBD1 for D (7 bases). Germline CDR1 is SGHTA and CDR2 is FQGTGA. There are 17 residues in the CDR3. The germline V and J ends were trimmed by 5 bases and 4 bases, with 22 bases remaining between them.

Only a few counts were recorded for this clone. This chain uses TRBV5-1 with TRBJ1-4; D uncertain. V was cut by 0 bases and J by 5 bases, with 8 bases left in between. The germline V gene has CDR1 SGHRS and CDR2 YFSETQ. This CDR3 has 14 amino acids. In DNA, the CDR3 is TGCGCCAGCAGCTTGGAGAAGCAAAATGAAAAACTGTTTTTT. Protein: CASSLEKQNEKLFF.

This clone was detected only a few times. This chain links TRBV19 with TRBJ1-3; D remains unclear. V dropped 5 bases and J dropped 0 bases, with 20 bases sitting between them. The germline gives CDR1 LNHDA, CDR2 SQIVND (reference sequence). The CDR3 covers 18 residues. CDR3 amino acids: CASSRTPGGRPSGNTIYF. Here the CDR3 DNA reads TGTGCCAGTAGTCGAACCCCCGGAGGACGGCCCTCTGGAAACACCATATATTTT.

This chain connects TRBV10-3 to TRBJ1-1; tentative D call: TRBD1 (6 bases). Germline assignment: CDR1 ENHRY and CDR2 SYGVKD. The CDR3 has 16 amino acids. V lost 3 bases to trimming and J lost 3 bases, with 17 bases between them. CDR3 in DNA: TGTGCCATCAGTGACCCTTACAGGGACGGGGACACTGAAGCTTTCTTT. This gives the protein CAISDPYRDGDTEAFF.

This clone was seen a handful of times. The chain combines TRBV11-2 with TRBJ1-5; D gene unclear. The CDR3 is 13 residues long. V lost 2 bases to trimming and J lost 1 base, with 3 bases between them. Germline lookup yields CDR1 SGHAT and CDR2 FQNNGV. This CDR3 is CASSLQSNQPQHF. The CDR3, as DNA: TGTGCCAGCAGCTTACAGAGCAATCAGCCCCAGCATTTT.

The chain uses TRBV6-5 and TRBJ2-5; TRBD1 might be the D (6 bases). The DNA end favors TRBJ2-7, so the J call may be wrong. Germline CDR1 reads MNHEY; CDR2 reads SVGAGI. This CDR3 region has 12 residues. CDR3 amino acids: CATKTGTYEQYF. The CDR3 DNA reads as TGTGCCACCAAGACAGGAACCTACGAGCAGTACTTC.

DNA of the CDR3: TGCAGCGTCTCCAATTCAGGGCATAACTATGGCTACACCTTC. It is translated as CSVSNSGHNYGYTF. The chain has TRBV29-1 and TRBJ1-2; D is perhaps TRBD1 (5 bases). The germline V gene has CDR1 SQVTM and CDR2 ANQGSEA. The ends were cut back, 6 bases at V and 1 base at J, with 15 bases in the middle. This CDR3 region has 14 residues.

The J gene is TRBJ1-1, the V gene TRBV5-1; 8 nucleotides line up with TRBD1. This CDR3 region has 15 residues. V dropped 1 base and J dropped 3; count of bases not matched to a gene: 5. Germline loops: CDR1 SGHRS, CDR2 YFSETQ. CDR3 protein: CASSLYLGQDTEAFF. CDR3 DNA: TGCGCCAGCAGCTTGTATTTGGGACAGGACACTGAAGCTTTCTTT. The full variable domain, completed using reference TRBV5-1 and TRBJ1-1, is KAGVTQTPRYLIKTRGQQVTLSCSPISGHRSVSWYQQTPGQGLQFLFEYFSETQRNKGNFPGRFSGRQFSNSRSEMNVSTLELGDSALYLCASSLYLGQDTEAFFGQGTRLTVV.

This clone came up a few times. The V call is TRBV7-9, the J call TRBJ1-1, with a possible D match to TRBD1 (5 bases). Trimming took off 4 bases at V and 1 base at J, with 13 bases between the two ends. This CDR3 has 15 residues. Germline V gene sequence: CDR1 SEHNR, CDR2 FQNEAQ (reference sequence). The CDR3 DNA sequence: TGTGCCAGCAGCTCGGGGGAAAGTCCGAACACTGAAGCTTTCTTT. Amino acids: CASSSGESPNTEAFF.

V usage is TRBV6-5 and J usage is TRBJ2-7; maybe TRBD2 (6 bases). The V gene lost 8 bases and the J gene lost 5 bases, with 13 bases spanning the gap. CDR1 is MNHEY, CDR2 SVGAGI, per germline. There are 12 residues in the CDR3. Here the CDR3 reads CASGFRGNEQYF. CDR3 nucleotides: TGTGCCAGCGGTTTCCGCGGGAACGAGCAGTACTTC.

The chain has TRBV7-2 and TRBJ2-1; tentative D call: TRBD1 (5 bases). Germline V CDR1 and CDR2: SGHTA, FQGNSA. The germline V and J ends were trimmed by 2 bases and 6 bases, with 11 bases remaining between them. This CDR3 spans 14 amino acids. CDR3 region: CASSLQGLVNEQFF. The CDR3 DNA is TGTGCCAGCAGCTTACAGGGTTTGGTCAATGAGCAGTTCTTC.

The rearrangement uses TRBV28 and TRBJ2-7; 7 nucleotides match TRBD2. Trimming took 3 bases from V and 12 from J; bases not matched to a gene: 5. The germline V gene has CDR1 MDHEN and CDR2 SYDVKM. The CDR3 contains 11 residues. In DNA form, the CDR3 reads TGTGCCAGCAGTTTCGCGGGAGCGGTGTACTTC. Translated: CASSFAGAVYF.

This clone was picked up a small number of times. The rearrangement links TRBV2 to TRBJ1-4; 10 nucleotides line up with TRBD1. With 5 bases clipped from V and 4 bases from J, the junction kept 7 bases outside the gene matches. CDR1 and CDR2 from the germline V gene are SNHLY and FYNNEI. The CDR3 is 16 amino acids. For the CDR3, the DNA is TGTGCCAGCAGTCCCGACAGGGGGCAGGGTAATGAAAAACTGTTTTTT. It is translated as CASSPDRGQGNEKLFF.

The CDR3 protein is CAWSVARGTDTQYF. CDR3 bases: TGTGCCTGGAGTGTAGCTAGGGGAACAGATACGCAGTATTTT. The chain joins TRBV30 to TRBJ2-3; a possible D gene is TRBD1 (5 bases). The CDR3 is 14 amino acids. Germline CDR1 is GTSNPN and CDR2 is SVGIG (reference sequence). The V gene lost 0 bases and the J gene lost 3 bases, with 10 bases spanning the gap.

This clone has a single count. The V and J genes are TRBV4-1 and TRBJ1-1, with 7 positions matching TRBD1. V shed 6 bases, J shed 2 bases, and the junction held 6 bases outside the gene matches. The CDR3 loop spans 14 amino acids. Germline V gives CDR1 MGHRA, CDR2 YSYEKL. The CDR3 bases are TGCGCCAGCAGATTGACAGGGTCTAACACTGAAGCTTTCTTT. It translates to CASRLTGSNTEAFF.